The 17 T cell receptor beta chains listed next were all sequenced from one sample in a study of blood T cells in healthy people across ages. A J-beta primer mix and a sample-barcoded 5' primer were used in a second PCR of about 7 to 12 cycles. TCRdb re-called the 5' RACE reads with MiXCR, one entry per CDR3 protein. The repertoire holds 800,000 to 950,000 distinct CDR3 sequences, with roughly 35% as singletons. The sequencing input was blood. These receptors were taken from a man aged 18 to 29 in good health.

This clonotype showed up just a few times. This chain links TRBV7-3 with TRBJ1-1; no clear D gene. Germline V gene sequence: CDR1 SGHTA, CDR2 FQGTGA. The CDR3 spans 14 residues. V lost 5 bases and J lost 1, with 11 bases in between. The CDR3 sequence: CASSPGLPNTEAFF. DNA for the CDR3: TGTGCCAGCAGCCCGGGCCTTCCGAACACTGAAGCTTTCTTT.

There are a few counts of this clonotype. CDR3 DNA sequence: TGTGCCAGCAGCGCCAAACTCATGAACACTGAAGCTTTCTTT. Translation: CASSAKLMNTEAFF. The rearrangement links TRBV9 to TRBJ1-1, with D unresolved. In germline, CDR1 is SGDLS, CDR2 YYNGEE. V was pared by 3 bases and J by 0 bases, with 9 bases between. The length of the CDR3 is 14 residues.

The chain carries TRBV5-1 and TRBJ2-5, with 7 bases matching TRBD1. Germline V gene sequence: CDR1 SGHRS, CDR2 YFSETQ. The CDR3 is 16 amino acids. Germline trimming cut 4 bases from V and 2 bases from J; bases unmatched to any gene: 11. CDR3 region: CASSEDPGTDQETQYF. The CDR3, as DNA: TGCGCCAGCAGCGAAGATCCCGGGACAGATCAAGAGACCCAGTACTTC.

The chain combines TRBV7-2 with TRBJ1-4, with D hard to call. CDR3 length: 14 residues. Germline V CDR1 and CDR2: SGHTA, FQGNSA. Trimming stripped 5 bases from V and 8 bases from J, with 15 bases between. CDR3 bases: TGTGCCAGCAGCCACTTTGACCTTCCGGAAAAACTGTTTTTT. It codes for CASSHFDLPEKLFF.

V usage is TRBV2 and J usage is TRBJ1-4; D is unresolved. Trimming removed 4 bases at V and 0 bases at J, with 12 bases between. CDR1 is SNHLY, CDR2 FYNNEI, per germline. CDR3 size: 16 residues. CDR3 sequence (DNA): TGTGCCAGCAGTGTGCGAAGGGTGGCAACTAATGAAAAACTGTTTTTT. The encoded protein is CASSVRRVATNEKLFF.

This clonotype has ten or more counts. V is TRBV21-1 and J is TRBJ2-7; TRBD1 reflects the table's D call only, with no check against the DNA. TRBV21-1 is listed as a pseudogene. The CDR3 length is 18 residues. CDR3 residues: CASSKSPGLTPDRYEQYF. The CDR3 bases are TGTGCCAGCAGCAAGTCTCCCGGCCTAACGCCGGACAGATACGAGCAGTACTTC.

The rearrangement joins TRBV6-2 or TRBV6-3 to TRBJ1-2, with D possibly TRBD1 on 6 matching bases. Between the trimmed V and J ends, which lost 0 bases and 3 bases, there was a span of 26 bases. The CDR3 runs 20 residues. Germline lookup yields CDR1 MNHEY and CDR2 SVGEGT. The DNA of the CDR3 is TGTGCCAGCAGTTACTCGATTAACTTGGACAGCCCTTCGGAGTACTATGGCTACACCTTC. Encoded protein: CASSYSINLDSPSEYYGYTF.

This clonotype occurred many times. The junction does not match germline at one end; this may be a read error. J is TRBJ2-2 and V is TRBV7-2, with D possibly called TRBD1 or TRBD2 (5 bases each). The V gene's germline CDR1 is SGHTA and CDR2 FQGNSA. The CDR3 length is 15 residues. The CDR3 sequence: CASSLGRVNTGELFF. The CDR3 DNA reads as TGCGCCAGCAGCTTGGGACGGGTGAACACCGGGGAGCTGTTTTTT.

V and J are TRBV20-1 and TRBJ1-2; D is unclear. The CDR3 totals 11 residues. Looked up from germline, CDR1 is DFQATT and CDR2 is SNEGSKA (reference sequence). The CDR3 is CSISSYYGYTF. The CDR3 coding sequence is TGCAGCATAAGCAGCTACTATGGCTACACCTTC.

J is TRBJ2-7 and V is TRBV20-1; TRBD1 matches 7 bases. The CDR3 length is 15 residues. The J segment lost 3 bases and the V segment lost 6 bases, leaving 14 bases of the junction unmatched. CDR1 and CDR2 (germline): DFQATT, SNEGSKA (reference sequence). CDR3 loop: CSAPDHRGPYYEQYF. The CDR3 bases are TGCAGTGCCCCCGATCACAGGGGACCTTACTACGAGCAGTACTTC.

There are a few counts of this clonotype. The V and J genes are TRBV7-2 and TRBJ1-4; D is unclear. Trimming removed 4 bases at V and 4 bases at J, with 16 bases between. Germline CDR1 SGHTA, CDR2 FQGNSA. This CDR3 has 16 amino acids. The CDR3 region is CASSSQVGRYNEKLFF. The CDR3 DNA sequence: TGTGCCAGCAGCTCCCAGGTGGGGAGATATAATGAAAAACTGTTTTTT.

Comment on this clonotype: A much larger clone differs from this one at a single base, so this may be a read error. The rearrangement joins TRBV7-9 to TRBJ2-1, with 7 bases lining up with TRBD1. The germline V gene has CDR1 SEHNR and CDR2 FQNEAQ (reference sequence). Losses at the gene ends were 11 bases for V and 5 bases for J; bases not matched to a gene: 15. The CDR3 totals 15 residues. The CDR3 here is CAVSDRPKGHNEQFF. For the CDR3, the DNA is TGTGCCGTCTCGGACAGGCCTAAAGGGCACAATGAGCAGTTCTTC.

This clonotype was seen repeatedly, ten times or more. The V gene is TRBV7-8, the J gene TRBJ2-1, with D possibly being TRBD2 (6 bases). V was pared by 3 bases and J by 5 bases, with 8 bases between. The CDR3 runs to 13 residues. Germline V lookup: CDR1 SGHVS, CDR2 FQNEAQ. This chain's CDR3 is CASSFPSDNEQFF. The CDR3 DNA follows: TGTGCCAGCAGCTTTCCTAGCGACAATGAGCAGTTCTTC.

The chain couples TRBV7-2 to TRBJ2-7; D gene unclear. CDR3 size: 15 residues. Germline CDR1 reads SGHTA; CDR2 reads FQGNSA. Trimming shortened V by 5 bases and J by 7 bases, and 21 bases separated the two germline ends. CDR3 region: CASSNGCPSSREQYF. For the CDR3, the DNA is TGTGCCAGCAGCAACGGATGCCCCTCGTCGAGGGAGCAGTACTTC.

This clonotype has at least ten counts. The rearrangement joins TRBV5-1 to TRBJ2-3; D gene unclear. Trimming left V 2 bases short and J 5 bases short, with 12 bases between. CDR3 length equals 14 residues. The germline gives CDR1 SGHRS, CDR2 YFSETQ. CDR3 nucleotide sequence: TGCGCCAGCAGCTTTGGAACCAAACGAGATACGCAGTATTTT. This translates into CASSFGTKRDTQYF.

J is TRBJ2-7 and V is TRBV5-5; no clear D. The CDR3 runs to 15 residues. The V gene's germline CDR1 is SGHKS and CDR2 YYEKEE (reference sequence). V shed 0 bases and J shed 0 bases, with 10 bases lying between them. The chain's CDR3 is CASSLGQSLSYEQYF. The CDR3 DNA reads TGTGCCAGCAGCTTGGGTCAGTCCCTCTCCTACGAGCAGTACTTC.

J is TRBJ2-2 and V is TRBV7-9; 8 bases align to TRBD1. Germline V gene lookup returns CDR1 SEHNR and CDR2 FQNEAQ (reference sequence). This CDR3 region has 16 residues. V shed 4 bases, J shed 1 base, and the junction held 5 bases outside the gene matches. This CDR3 reads CASSSRTGRNTGELFF. As DNA, the CDR3 is TGTGCCAGCAGCTCCCGGACAGGGAGGAACACCGGGGAGCTGTTTTTT.